The rows below give T cell receptor beta chains drawn from one sample of a study of blood T cell repertoires in COVID-19. Clones were read by immunoSEQ multiplex PCR, and TCRdb kept only the in-frame ones, dropping some. The data contain more than 45,000 clones, about nine tenths of them singletons. Sequencing was performed on peripheral blood. The receptors were gathered from a human donor in a cohort sampled during active COVID-19. The CDR3 runs from the conserved cysteine through the conserved F or W. A D gene is named only where the DNA matches it firmly. The listing skips clone size in some rows; elsewhere it reads once, few, many or a size class.

CASSQAGHPNTEAFF | TGCGCCAGCAGCCAAGCCGGACACCCGAACACTGAAGCTTTCTTT | NA | TRBJ1-1 | TRBV4-1 | NA
CASSPIQGNQPQHF | TGTGCCAGCTCACCAATTCAGGGGAATCAGCCCCAGCATTTT | NA | TRBJ1-5 | TRBV18 | NA
CASSQQGNTEAFF | TGTGCCAGCTCCCAACAGGGAAACACTGAAGCTTTCTTT | NA | TRBJ1-1 | TRBV7-9 | NA
CATRDSQNTEAFF | TGTGCCACCCGGGACAGCCAGAACACTGAAGCTTTCTTT | once | TRBJ1-1 | TRBV7-6 | TRBD1
CASSDRDRGPSVQPQHF | TGTGCCAGCAGTGACCGGGACAGGGGGCCCAGTGTTCAGCCCCAGCATTTT | NA | TRBJ1-5 | TRBV2 | TRBD1
CAISSSTDTQYF | TGTGCCATCAGCAGTAGCACAGATACGCAGTATTTT | NA | TRBJ2-3 | TRBV10-3 | NA
CASSQGEYEQYF | TGTGCCAGCAGCCAAGGAGAATACGAGCAGTACTTC | NA | TRBJ2-7 | TRBV4-2 | NA
CASGDRVGEQYF | TGTGCTAGTGGGGACAGGGTAGGCGAGCAGTACTTC | NA | TRBJ2-7 | TRBV12-5 | TRBD1
CASSSGGAKNEQFF | TGCGCCAGCAGCTCAGGGGGCGCGAAGAATGAGCAGTTCTTC | NA | TRBJ2-1 | TRBV5-1 | TRBD1
CASSIQQGINSPLHF | TGTGCCAGTAGTATTCAACAGGGGATCAATTCACCCCTCCACTTT | NA | TRBJ1-6 | TRBV19 | TRBD1
CASRTGGNTIYF | TGTGCCAGCCGGACAGGGGGAAACACCATATATTTT | NA | TRBJ1-3 | TRBV6-5 | TRBD1
CASSEIAGSSYEQYF | TGTGCCAGCAGTGAAATAGCGGGGAGCTCCTACGAGCAGTACTTC | NA | TRBJ2-7 | TRBV6-1 | TRBD2
CASNVENYEQYF | TGTGCCAGCAACGTGGAGAACTACGAGCAGTACTTC | NA | TRBJ2-7 | TRBV2 | NA
CASSKGVPYYGYTF | TGTGCCAGTAGTAAGGGGGTCCCTTACTATGGCTACACCTTC | once | TRBJ1-2 | TRBV19 | NA
CAISDPLKRDSSYNEQFF | TGTGCCATCAGTGACCCCCTTAAGCGGGATAGCTCCTACAATGAGCAGTTCTTC | NA | TRBJ2-1 | TRBV10-3 | TRBD2
CASSAPGANYGYTF | TGTGCCAGCAGCGCCCCGGGAGCTAACTATGGCTACACCTTC | few | TRBJ1-2 | TRBV5-4 | NA
CASSEGTGGWNTEAFF | TGTGCCAGCAGTGAAGGGACAGGGGGCTGGAACACTGAAGCTTTCTTT | once | TRBJ1-1 | TRBV2 | TRBD1
CASAGSPVYGYTF | TGTGCCAGCGCAGGATCCCCGGTCTATGGCTACACCTTC | NA | TRBJ1-2 | TRBV2 | NA
CASSLLPGQNTEAFF | TGTGCCAGCAGTTTGCTTCCGGGACAGAACACTGAAGCTTTCTTT | NA | TRBJ1-1 | TRBV28 | NA
CASSQGSRQPSYEQYF | TGCGCCAGCAGCCAAGGATCTAGACAGCCCTCCTACGAGCAGTACTTC | NA | TRBJ2-7 | TRBV4-3 | NA
CASSLEAGIGSDTQYF | TGTGCCAGCAGCTTAGAAGCGGGCATAGGGTCAGATACGCAGTATTTT | once | TRBJ2-3 | TRBV11-2 | NA
CASRRTGPLEQYF | TGTGCCAGCAGACGGACAGGGCCCCTCGAGCAGTACTTC | once | TRBJ2-7 | TRBV6-5 | TRBD1
CASSQGLPASSYNEQFF | TGTGCCAGCAGCCAAGGGCTTCCGGCTAGCTCCTACAATGAGCAGTTCTTC | once | TRBJ2-1 | TRBV3-1/TRBV3-2 | NA
CSVGDGRPLHF | TGCAGCGTTGGAGATGGTAGACCCCTCCACTTT | NA | TRBJ1-6 | TRBV29-1 | NA
CASSPPLAGSQFF | TGTGCCAGCAGCCCACCACTAGCGGGGTCGCAGTTCTTC | NA | TRBJ2-1 | TRBV7-8 | TRBD2
CASSLGGVYNSPLHF | TGTGCCAGCAGCTTGGGGGGGGTCTATAATTCACCCCTCCACTTT | NA | TRBJ1-6 | TRBV5-4 | NA
CASSGGLLRAGSTDTQYF | TGCGCCAGCAGCGGGGGCCTCCTCAGGGCTGGAAGCACAGATACGCAGTATTTT | NA | TRBJ2-3 | TRBV5-1 | NA
CAISEGGSKNIQYF | TGTGCCATCAGTGAAGGGGGTTCCAAAAACATTCAGTACTTC | NA | TRBJ2-4 | TRBV10-3 | NA
CASSLGSLADYNEQFF | TGTGCCAGCAGCTTGGGATCGCTAGCGGACTACAATGAGCAGTTCTTC | NA | TRBJ2-1 | TRBV5-4 | TRBD2
CASSLGGLAGGADTQYF | TGTGCCAGCAGCTTAGGAGGTCTAGCGGGGGGAGCAGATACGCAGTATTTT | NA | TRBJ2-3 | TRBV11-2 | TRBD2
CASSWTGGAIGDTQYF | TGTGCCAGCAGCTGGACCGGGGGGGCCATAGGAGATACGCAGTATTTT | NA | TRBJ2-3 | TRBV7-6 | TRBD2
CASSLAALAANSPLHF | TGTGCCAGCAGCTTAGCGGCCCTCGCGGCGAATTCACCCCTCCACTTT | NA | TRBJ1-6 | TRBV7-2 | NA
CASSERQAGQPQHF | TGTGCCAGCAGTGAAAGACAGGCTGGTCAGCCCCAGCATTTT | NA | TRBJ1-5 | TRBV2 | NA
CASRGSRGEAFF | TGTGCCAGCAGGGGGAGTCGGGGTGAAGCTTTCTTT | NA | TRBJ1-1 | TRBV25-1 | NA
CASSPSGIGELFF | TGTGCCAGCAGCCCAAGCGGGATCGGGGAGCTGTTTTTT | NA | TRBJ2-2 | TRBV7-3 | TRBD2
CASSGRTDSMNTEAFF | TGTGCCAGCAGTGGTAGGACAGACAGCATGAACACTGAAGCTTTCTTT | few | TRBJ1-1 | TRBV2 | NA
CASSLSSSQETQYF | TGTGCCAGCAGCTTATCGAGTAGCCAAGAGACCCAGTACTTC | NA | TRBJ2-5 | TRBV11-2 | NA
CASSFIRTSGVTEETQYF | TGTGCCAGCAGCTTCATCAGAACTAGCGGGGTCACTGAAGAGACCCAGTACTTC | NA | TRBJ2-5 | TRBV7-9 | TRBD2
CASSQDSGRFSGYTF | TGTGCCAGCAGCCAAGATTCAGGAAGGTTTAGTGGCTACACCTTC | NA | TRBJ1-2 | TRBV14 | NA